The T cell receptor (beta chain) under discussion was sequenced for a study of cytomegalovirus exposure and HLA in healthy donors. Per germline, CDR1 MNHEY and CDR2 SVGAGI. The CDR3 contains 15 residues. V dropped 0 bases and J dropped 11; count of bases not matched to a gene: 8. PCR used 60 Vbeta primers and 13 Jbeta primers. Repertoires were generated with immunoSEQ multiplex PCR, while TCRdb's copy carries only in-frame clones and drops some. The sample holds 120,000 or so clones; approximately 80% are singletons and the top ten take around 1.5%. In the case of this clone: What it binds is not known.

Study outcomes and limitations: A cluster of highly shared sequence variants was likely a sequencing artifact. In a later analysis, HLA-associated TCR beta chains were more clonally expanded than equally common others. Researchers catalogued 164 TCR beta chains as cytomegalovirus-associated.

Material: PBMCs. This clonotype was obtained from a woman aged 18-29 years in good health and CMV-seronegative. V usage is TRBV6-5 and J usage is TRBJ1-1, with 11 bases aligning to TRBD1. For the CDR3, the DNA is TGTGCCAGCAGTTACTCCGGACAGGGGGCTTGGCGCGCTTTCTTT. Amino acid sequence: CASSYSGQGAWRAFF.